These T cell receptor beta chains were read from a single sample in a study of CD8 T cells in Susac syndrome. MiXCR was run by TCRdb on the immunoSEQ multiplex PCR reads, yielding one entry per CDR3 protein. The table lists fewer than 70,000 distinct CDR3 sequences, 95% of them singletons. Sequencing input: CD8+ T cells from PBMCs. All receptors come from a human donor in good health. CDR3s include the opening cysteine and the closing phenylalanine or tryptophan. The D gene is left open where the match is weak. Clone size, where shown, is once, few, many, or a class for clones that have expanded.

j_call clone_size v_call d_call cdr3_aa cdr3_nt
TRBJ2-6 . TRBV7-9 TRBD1 CASSPIGQGFSGANVLTF TGTGCCAGCAGCCCCATTGGACAGGGGTTCTCTGGGGCCAACGTCCTGACTTTC
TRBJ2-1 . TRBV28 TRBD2 CASSLAGVGYEQFF TGTGCCAGCAGTTTAGCGGGGGTGGGCTATGAGCAGTTCTTC
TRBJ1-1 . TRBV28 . CASSFYMNTEAFF TGTGCCAGCAGTTTTTACATGAACACTGAAGCTTTCTTT
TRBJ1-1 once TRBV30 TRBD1 CAWRVTGGAGTEAFF TGTGCCTGGAGGGTTACAGGGGGCGCAGGCACTGAAGCTTTCTTT
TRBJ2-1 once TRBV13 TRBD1 CASSLGTGGEQFF TGTGCCAGCAGCCTAGGGACAGGTGGAGAGCAGTTCTTC
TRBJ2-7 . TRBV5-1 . CASSPGDESSYEQYF TGCGCCAGCAGCCCCGGGGACGAGAGCTCCTACGAGCAGTACTTC
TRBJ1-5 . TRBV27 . CASSLSDGPNQPQHF TGTGCCAGCAGTTTAAGCGACGGACCCAATCAGCCCCAGCATTTT
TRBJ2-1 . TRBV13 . CASSLDPKQFF TGTGCCAGCAGCTTAGACCCGAAGCAGTTCTTC
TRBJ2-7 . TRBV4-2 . CASSQVGIDYEQYF TGTGCCAGCAGCCAAGTAGGTATCGACTACGAGCAGTACTTC
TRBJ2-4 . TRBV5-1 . CASSAQENIQYF TGCGCCAGCAGCGCACAGGAGAACATTCAGTACTTC
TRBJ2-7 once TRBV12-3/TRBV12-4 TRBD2 CASSLAGGPLYEQYF TGTGCCAGCAGTCTAGCGGGGGGGCCGCTATACGAGCAGTACTTC
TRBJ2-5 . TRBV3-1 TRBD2 CASSQGAAGQEIQYF TGTGCCAGCAGCCAAGGTGCAGCGGGGCAAGAGATCCAGTACTTC
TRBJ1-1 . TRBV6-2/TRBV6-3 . CASRTTGTSTEAFF TGTGCCAGCAGAACGACAGGAACGAGTACTGAAGCTTTCTTT
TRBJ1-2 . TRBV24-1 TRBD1 CATSDPRTGGYGYTF TGTGCCACCAGTGACCCTAGGACAGGGGGCTATGGCTACACCTTC
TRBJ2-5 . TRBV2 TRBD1 CASSLGQGQETQYF TGTGCCAGCAGCCTGGGACAGGGGCAAGAGACCCAGTACTTC
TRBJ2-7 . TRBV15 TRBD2 CATSRRGVGEQYF TGTGCCACCAGCCGACGGGGGGTAGGCGAGCAGTACTTC
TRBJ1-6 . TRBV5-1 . CASSLKTVGYSPLHF TGCGCCAGCAGCTTAAAGACAGTAGGATATTCACCCCTCCACTTT
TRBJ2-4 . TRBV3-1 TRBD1 CASSQEGTGKNIQYF TGTGCCAGCAGCCAAGAGGGGACAGGAAAAAACATTCAGTACTTC
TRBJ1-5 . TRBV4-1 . CASSQERTGWGNQPQHF TGCGCCAGCAGCCAAGAACGAACGGGTTGGGGCAATCAGCCCCAGCATTTT
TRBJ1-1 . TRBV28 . CASSSRSLMNTEAFF TGTGCCAGCAGTTCGAGAAGCCTCATGAACACTGAAGCTTTCTTT
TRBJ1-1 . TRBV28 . CASSPHAVGGTEAFF TGTGCCAGCAGTCCACACGCCGTCGGTGGAACTGAAGCTTTCTTT
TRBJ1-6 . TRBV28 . CASINMGLRDSPLHF TGTGCCAGCATCAACATGGGGCTACGGGATTCACCCCTCCACTTT
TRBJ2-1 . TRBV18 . CASASPSRNPYNEQFF TGTGCCAGCGCTTCCCCTTCTAGAAATCCCTACAATGAGCAGTTCTTC
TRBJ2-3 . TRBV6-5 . CASRLAWGDTQYF TGTGCCAGCAGACTCGCGTGGGGGGATACGCAGTATTTT
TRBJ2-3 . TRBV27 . CASSLSPMGRDTQYF TGTGCCAGCAGTTTATCCCCAATGGGAAGAGATACGCAGTATTTT
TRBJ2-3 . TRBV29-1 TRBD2 CSVGRGASTDTQYF TGCAGCGTCGGGCGGGGGGCCAGCACAGATACGCAGTATTTT
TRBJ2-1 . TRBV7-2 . CASSSGGRYNEQFF TGTGCCAGCAGCTCAGGCGGACGGTACAATGAGCAGTTCTTC
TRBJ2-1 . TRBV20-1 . CSAKIPGSYNEQFF TGCAGTGCTAAAATCCCAGGGAGTTACAATGAGCAGTTCTTC
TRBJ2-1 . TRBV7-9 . CASSPWMDEQFF TGTGCCAGCAGCCCGTGGATGGATGAGCAGTTCTTC
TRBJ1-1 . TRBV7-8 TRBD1 CASSSPRGEDEAFF TGTGCCAGCAGCTCGCCCAGGGGGGAGGATGAAGCTTTCTTT
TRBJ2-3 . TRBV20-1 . CSAPGDTQYF TGCAGTGCCCCGGGAGATACGCAGTATTTT
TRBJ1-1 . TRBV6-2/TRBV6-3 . CASSRVMNTEAFF TGTGCCAGCAGCCGGGTCATGAACACTGAAGCTTTCTTT
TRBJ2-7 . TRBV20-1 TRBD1 CSARDPGQVAYEQYF TGCAGTGCTAGAGACCCGGGACAGGTCGCCTACGAGCAGTACTTC
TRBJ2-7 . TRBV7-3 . CASSLGSSGEQYF TGTGCCAGCAGCTTAGGTTCATCGGGGGAGCAGTACTTC
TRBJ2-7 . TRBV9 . CASSSGTSSGDEQYF TGTGCCAGCAGCTCAGGGACTTCCTCCGGGGACGAGCAGTACTTC
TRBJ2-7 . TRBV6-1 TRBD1 CASSEAGTATYEQYF TGTGCCAGCAGTGAAGCGGGGACAGCCACCTACGAGCAGTACTTC
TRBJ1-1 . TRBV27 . CASSLTETANTEAFF TGTGCCAGCAGTTTAACGGAGACAGCGAACACTGAAGCTTTCTTT
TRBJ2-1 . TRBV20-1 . CSANQGYEQFF TGCAGTGCTAATCAGGGGTACGAGCAGTTCTTC
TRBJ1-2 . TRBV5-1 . CASSLAAGYGYTF TGCGCCAGCAGCTTGGCGGCAGGGTATGGCTACACCTTC
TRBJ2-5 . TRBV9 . CASSPGGGQETQYF TGTGCCAGCAGCCCAGGGGGGGGCCAAGAGACCCAGTACTTC
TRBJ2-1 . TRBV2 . CASKLGQSYNEQFF TGTGCCAGCAAATTGGGCCAGTCCTACAATGAGCAGTTCTTC
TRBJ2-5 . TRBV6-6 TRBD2 CASSSHSGGAQTQYF TGTGCCAGCAGTTCCCATAGCGGGGGGGCGCAGACCCAGTACTTC
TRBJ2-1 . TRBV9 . CASSAESRVYEQFF TGTGCCAGCAGCGCAGAGAGCAGGGTTTATGAGCAGTTCTTC
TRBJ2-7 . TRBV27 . CASSFAVRYEQYF TGTGCCAGCAGTTTCGCGGTTCGCTACGAGCAGTACTTC
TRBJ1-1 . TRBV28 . CASSLTGLIAEAFF TGTGCCAGCAGTTTAACAGGGTTGATCGCTGAAGCTTTCTTT
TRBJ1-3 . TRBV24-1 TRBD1 CATSDPPDRGPQGDTIYF TGTGCCACCAGTGACCCCCCGGACAGGGGCCCGCAGGGGGACACCATATATTTT
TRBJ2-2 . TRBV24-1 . CATTGLTNTGELFF TGTGCCACCACGGGACTCACGAACACCGGGGAGCTGTTTTTT
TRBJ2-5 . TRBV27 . CASSNSPGTLYRETQYF TGTGCCAGCAGTAACAGTCCCGGGACCCTCTACCGAGAGACCCAGTACTTC
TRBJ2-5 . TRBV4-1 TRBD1 CASSHKGDSDQETQYF TGCGCCAGCAGCCACAAAGGGGACAGCGACCAAGAGACCCAGTACTTC
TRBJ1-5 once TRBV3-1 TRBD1 CASSQGQGAVQPQHF TGTGCCAGCAGCCAGGGACAGGGGGCGGTTCAGCCCCAGCATTTT
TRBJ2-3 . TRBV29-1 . CSARHPHRTDTQYF TGCAGCGCCCGACACCCGCATCGCACAGATACGCAGTATTTT
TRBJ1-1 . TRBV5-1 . CASSLLSYTEAFF TGCGCCAGCAGCTTGTTATCGTACACTGAAGCTTTCTTT
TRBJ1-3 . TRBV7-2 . CASSPLDIRSGNTIYF TGTGCCAGCAGCCCCCTCGATATACGATCTGGAAACACCATATATTTT
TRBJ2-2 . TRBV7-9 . CASSLGLPTGELFF TGTGCCAGCAGCCTGGGACTCCCCACCGGGGAGCTGTTTTTT
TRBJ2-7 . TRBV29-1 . CSVLPGGVDEQYF TGCAGCGTTCTACCAGGAGGGGTAGACGAGCAGTACTTC